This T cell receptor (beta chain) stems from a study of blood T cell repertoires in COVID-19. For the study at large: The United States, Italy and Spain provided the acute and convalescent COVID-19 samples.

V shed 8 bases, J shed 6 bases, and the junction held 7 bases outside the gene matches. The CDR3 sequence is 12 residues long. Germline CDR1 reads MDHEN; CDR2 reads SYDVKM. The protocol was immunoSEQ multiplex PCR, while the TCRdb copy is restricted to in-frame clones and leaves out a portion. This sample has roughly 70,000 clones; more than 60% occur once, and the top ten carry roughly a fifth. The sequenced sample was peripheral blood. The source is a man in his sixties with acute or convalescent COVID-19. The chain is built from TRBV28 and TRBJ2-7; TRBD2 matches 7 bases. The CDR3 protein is CASQTSVGEQYF. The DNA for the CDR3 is TGTGCCAGCCAAACTAGCGTAGGCGAGCAGTACTTC. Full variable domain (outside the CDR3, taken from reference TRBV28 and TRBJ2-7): DVKVTQSSRYLVKRTGEKVFLECVQDMDHENMFWYRQDPGLGLRLIYFSYDVKMKEKGDIPEGYSVSREKKERFSLILESASTNQTSMYLCASQTSVGEQYFGPGTRLTVT.